This T cell receptor (beta chain) was captured in a study of PD-L1 blockade in urothelial cancer (dated by TCRdb to the late 2010s). As for the study more broadly: Therapy was started in 2014 for all patients, and atezolizumab 1,200 mg was administered intravenously every 3 weeks. About 85% of the roughly 29 patients were identified as males with urothelial cancer of bladder origin, and a prior smoking history was reported by 18 of 29 patients. An ECOG performance status of 0 or 1 was recorded for the patients, and 0 to 3 prior chemotherapy regimens had been received by the patients. Blood samples were analyzed at two time points: 3 weeks after treatment start (second dose) and 6 weeks after treatment start. Blood samples yielded a median of roughly 150,000 T cells and tens of thousands of unique TCRs, with median clonality 0.080. Somatic, immune and clinical correlates of response to PD-L1 blockade with atezolizumab in urothelial cancer were the focus of an exploratory multi-omic analysis. TCR sequencing covered pretreatment tumor samples and matched, serially collected peripheral blood taken before and after atezolizumab treatment. Durable clinical benefit meant progression-free survival longer than 6 months, and TCR features were also tested against progression-free and overall survival. In the same patients who had TCR sequencing, pretreatment tumors also underwent whole exome sequencing and RNA sequencing. Several patients reached durable clinical benefit, while about 19 patients did not. Around 29 patients had pretreatment blood TCR-seq, around 25 had at least one posttreatment blood collection, and around 25 had tumor TCR-seq.

The CDR3, cysteine through phenylalanine, is 15 amino acids long. The DNA shown is the 45-base CDR3, in frame from base 1. The germline V gene supplies CDR1 LGHNA and CDR2 YNFKEQ. V loses 4 bases at its end and J loses 8 bases; junction bases beyond the gene matches: 9. In regard to this clone: The specificity of this receptor is unknown. No base qualities exist here, and no much larger clone lies one base off it.

Each PCR received spiked-in synthetic TCR analog templates so that absolute template abundance could be estimated from read counts. The immunoSEQ assay used bias-controlled V and J gene primers to amplify TCRbeta CDR3 regions from genomic DNA. Rearranged TCRbeta segments were sequenced at approximately 20X coverage. As for how the authors treated the data: Sequencing errors were corrected by clustering, and CDR3s were annotated against IMGT so that V, D and J genes could be assigned. Only productive TCRbeta rearrangements were used in downstream analyses, excluding out-of-frame or stop-codon sequences. Clonality was computed as one minus Shannon entropy normalized by the log of the number of unique productive sequences. Clones differing between time points or between blood and tumor were identified by Fisher's exact test with Benjamini-Hochberg correction at adjusted p below 0.01. Imported from immuneACCESS, the table was reduced by TCRdb to in-frame sequences with V and J called. These copies leave out some clones; in studies compared against another copy, an unresolved V gene accounts for under half, and the cause of the remainder is not known. V and J calls and clone size are as listed in that table; D and trimming were resolved from the DNA. The sample data list 100,000 to 150,000 clones, and more than 75% of these were observed just once. The top ten clonotypes cover 2% to 3% of the sample.

What the authors observed across the whole study: Patients with durable benefit showed greater expansion of tumor-associated TCR clones in peripheral blood 3 weeks after starting treatment (n of about 20, p = 0.022). Improved progression-free and overall survival was found to be associated with pretreatment peripheral blood TCR clonality below the median. Because of the small sample size (n ≈ 30) and the many exploratory analyses performed, the results are intended to be regarded as hypothesis-generating.

What the time point label conveys for this sample: peripheral blood 6 weeks after treatment start. A cohort of 30 or so patients with locally advanced or metastatic urothelial carcinoma, treated at Memorial Sloan Kettering on a trial protocol, was included. Peripheral blood mononuclear cells were collected from each patient pretreatment and during treatment, giving between 1 and 8 total time points per patient. The Qiagen DNeasy Blood extraction kit was used to purify genomic DNA from total PBMCs and tumor samples. Collected pretreatment and during treatment, PBMCs were isolated and stored as previously described.

The sequence joins TRBV4-2 to TRBJ2-1; TRBD2 matches 9 bases in the middle. This sequence was found in a man aged 50 or older with urothelial cancer. The sequencing here drew on PBMCs, taken around atezolizumab (anti-PD-L1) treatment. The nucleotides are TGTGCCAGCAGCCTCCAGGCTAGCGGGAATTATGAGCAGTTCTTC. Its protein is CASSLQASGNYEQFF.